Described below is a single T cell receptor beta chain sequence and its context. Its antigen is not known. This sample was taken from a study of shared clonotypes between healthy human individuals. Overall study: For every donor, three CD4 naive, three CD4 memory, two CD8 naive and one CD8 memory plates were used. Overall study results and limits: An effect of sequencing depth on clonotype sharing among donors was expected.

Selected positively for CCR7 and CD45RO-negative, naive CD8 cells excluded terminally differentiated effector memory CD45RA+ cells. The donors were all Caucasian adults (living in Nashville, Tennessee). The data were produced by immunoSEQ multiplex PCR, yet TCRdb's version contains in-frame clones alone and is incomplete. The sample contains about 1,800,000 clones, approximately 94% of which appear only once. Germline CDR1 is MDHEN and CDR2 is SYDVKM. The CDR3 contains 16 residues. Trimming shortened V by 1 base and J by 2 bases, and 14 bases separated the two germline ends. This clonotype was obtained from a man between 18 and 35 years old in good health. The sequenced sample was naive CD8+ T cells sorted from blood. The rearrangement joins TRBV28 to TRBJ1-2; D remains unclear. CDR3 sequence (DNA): TGTGCCAGCAGTTTATCCGAGACGGTTTACAACTATGGCTACACCTTC. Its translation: CASSLSETVYNYGYTF.